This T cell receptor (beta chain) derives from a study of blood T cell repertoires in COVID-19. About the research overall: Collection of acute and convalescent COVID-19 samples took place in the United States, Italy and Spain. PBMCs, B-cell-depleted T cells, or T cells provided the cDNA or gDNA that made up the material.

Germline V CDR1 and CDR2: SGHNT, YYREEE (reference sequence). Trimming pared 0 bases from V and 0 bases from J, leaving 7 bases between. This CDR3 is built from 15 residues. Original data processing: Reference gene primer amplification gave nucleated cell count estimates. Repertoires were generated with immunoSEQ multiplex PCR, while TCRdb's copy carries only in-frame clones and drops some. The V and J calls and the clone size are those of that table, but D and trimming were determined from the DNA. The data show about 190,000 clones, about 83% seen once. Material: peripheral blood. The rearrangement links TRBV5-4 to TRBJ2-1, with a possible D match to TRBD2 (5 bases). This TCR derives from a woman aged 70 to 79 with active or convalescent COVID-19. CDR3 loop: CASSLDSGSYNEQFF. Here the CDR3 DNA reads TGTGCCAGCAGCTTGGACAGCGGCTCCTACAATGAGCAGTTCTTC.